This T cell receptor (beta chain) was found in a study of shared clonotypes between healthy human individuals. At the level of the study: CD4 naive and memory got three plates each, CD8 naive two, CD8 memory one.

Points on this clone: Its antigen is unidentified.

At the deep level, the assay was run. Sorted-subset replicate PCRs used 200 ng of genomic DNA. This amount corresponded to about 30,000 T cell genomes. The repertoire was sequenced with immunoSEQ multiplex PCR; TCRdb's copy has only in-frame clones and lacks some. Of about 510,000 clones listed, around 96% are singletons. Study-wide results and caveats: What naive subsets generally showed was a larger estimated richness than memory subsets showed.

V lost 6 bases to trimming and J lost 0 bases, with 11 bases between them. CDR1 is LNHDA and CDR2 is SQIVND in the germline V gene (reference sequence). The CDR3 loop spans 14 amino acids. The sample taken for sequencing was naive CD4+ T cells sorted from blood. Subset specified: CD45RA+ positively selected. This receptor was obtained from a woman aged 30 to 39 in good health. This sequence joins TRBV19 and TRBJ1-1; possibly TRBD1 for D (6 bases). In DNA, the CDR3 is TGTGCCAGTAGAAGGGGGGGGATGAACACTGAAGCTTTCTTT. Translating it yields CASRRGGMNTEAFF.